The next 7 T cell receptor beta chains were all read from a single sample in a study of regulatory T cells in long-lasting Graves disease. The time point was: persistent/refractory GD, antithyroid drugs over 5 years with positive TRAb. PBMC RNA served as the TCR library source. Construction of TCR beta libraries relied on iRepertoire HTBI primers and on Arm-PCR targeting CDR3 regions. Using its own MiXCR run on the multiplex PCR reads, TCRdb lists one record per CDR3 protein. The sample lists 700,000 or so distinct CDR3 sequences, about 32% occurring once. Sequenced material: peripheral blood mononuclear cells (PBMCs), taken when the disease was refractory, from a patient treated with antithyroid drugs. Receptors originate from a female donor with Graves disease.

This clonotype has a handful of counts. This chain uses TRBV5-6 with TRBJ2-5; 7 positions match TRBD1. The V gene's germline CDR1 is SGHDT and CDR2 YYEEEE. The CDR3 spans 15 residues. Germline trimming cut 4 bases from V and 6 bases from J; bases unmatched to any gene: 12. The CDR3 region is CASSDTGDGRQTQYF. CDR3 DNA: TGTGCCAGCAGCGACACAGGGGATGGGCGGCAGACCCAGTACTTC. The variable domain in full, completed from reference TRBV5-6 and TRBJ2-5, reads DAGVTQSPTHLIKTRGQQVTLRCSPKSGHDTVSWYQQALGQGPQFIFQYYEEEERQRGNFPDRFSGHQFPNYSSELNVNALLLGDSALYLCASSDTGDGRQTQYFGPGTRLLVL.

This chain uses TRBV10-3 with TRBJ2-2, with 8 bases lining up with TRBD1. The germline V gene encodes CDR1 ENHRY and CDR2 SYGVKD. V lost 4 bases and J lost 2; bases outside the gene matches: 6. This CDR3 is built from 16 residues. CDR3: CAISGHTGGNTGELFF. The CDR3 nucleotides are TGTGCCATCAGTGGACACACAGGGGGTAACACCGGGGAGCTGTTTTTT.

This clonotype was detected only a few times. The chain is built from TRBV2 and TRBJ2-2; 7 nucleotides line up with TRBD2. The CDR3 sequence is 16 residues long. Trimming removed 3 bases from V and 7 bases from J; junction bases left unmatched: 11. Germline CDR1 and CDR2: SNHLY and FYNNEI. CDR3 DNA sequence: TGTGCCAGCAGTGATTGGAGTAGCGGGTCGGACGGGGAGCTGTTTTTT. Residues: CASSDWSSGSDGELFF.

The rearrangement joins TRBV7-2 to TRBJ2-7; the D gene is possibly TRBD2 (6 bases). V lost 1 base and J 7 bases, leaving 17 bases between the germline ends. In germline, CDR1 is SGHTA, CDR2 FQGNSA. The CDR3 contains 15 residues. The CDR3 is CASSLDRSAGREQYF. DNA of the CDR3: TGTGCCAGCAGCTTAGACCGGAGCGCGGGGAGAGAGCAGTACTTC.

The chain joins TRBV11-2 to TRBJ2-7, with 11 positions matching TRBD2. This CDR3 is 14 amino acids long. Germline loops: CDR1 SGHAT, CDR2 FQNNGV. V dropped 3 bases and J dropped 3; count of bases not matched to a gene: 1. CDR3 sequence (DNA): TGTGCCAGCAGCTTCACTAGCGGGGGCTACGAGCAGTACTTC. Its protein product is CASSFTSGGYEQYF.

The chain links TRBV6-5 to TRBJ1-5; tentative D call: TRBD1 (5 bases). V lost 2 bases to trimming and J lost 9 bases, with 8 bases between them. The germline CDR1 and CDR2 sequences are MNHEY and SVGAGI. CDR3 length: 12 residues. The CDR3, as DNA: TGTGCCAGCAGTTACCAGGGTGTGCCCCAGCATTTT. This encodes CASSYQGVPQHF.

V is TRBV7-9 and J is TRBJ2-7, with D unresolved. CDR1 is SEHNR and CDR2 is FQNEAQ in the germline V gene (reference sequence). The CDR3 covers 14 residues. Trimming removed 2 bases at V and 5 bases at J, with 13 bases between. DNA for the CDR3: TGTGCCAGCAGCTTATTCCTGGGAAACCACGAGCAGTACTTC. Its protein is CASSLFLGNHEQYF.